This T cell receptor beta chain was sequenced for a study of low-dose radiotherapy and immunotherapy resistance in tumors. Study-level information: Patients of Cohort 1 had 0.5 Gy fractions every 2 weeks, which summed to 6.5 Gy. Intravenous nivolumab 240 mg every two weeks plus ipilimumab 1 mg/kg every six weeks was given to patients.

This clonotype was recorded many times. V shed 5 bases, J shed 6 bases, and the junction held 11 bases outside the gene matches. In germline, CDR1 is DFQATT, CDR2 SNEGSKA (reference sequence). The CDR3 sequence is 14 residues long. Over 20 PCR cycles, TCRs were amplified from a constant-region primer and V-primer adapter. Each CDR3 protein is one row after TCRdb ran MiXCR on the reads. The sample holds about 47,000 distinct CDR3 sequences, 12% seen once. Noted time point: before trial treatment. As a condition of eligibility, patients had advanced solid tumors lacking tumor-infiltrating lymphocytes. The receptor comes from a female donor with ovarian cancer. The sequences come from PBMCs, collected before treatment. The chain employs TRBV20-1 and TRBJ2-3; 7 positions agree with TRBD2. The CDR3 DNA reads as TGCAGTGCTCCCGCTAGCGGTGGGGGGGATACGCAGTATTTT. It specifies CSAPASGGGDTQYF.